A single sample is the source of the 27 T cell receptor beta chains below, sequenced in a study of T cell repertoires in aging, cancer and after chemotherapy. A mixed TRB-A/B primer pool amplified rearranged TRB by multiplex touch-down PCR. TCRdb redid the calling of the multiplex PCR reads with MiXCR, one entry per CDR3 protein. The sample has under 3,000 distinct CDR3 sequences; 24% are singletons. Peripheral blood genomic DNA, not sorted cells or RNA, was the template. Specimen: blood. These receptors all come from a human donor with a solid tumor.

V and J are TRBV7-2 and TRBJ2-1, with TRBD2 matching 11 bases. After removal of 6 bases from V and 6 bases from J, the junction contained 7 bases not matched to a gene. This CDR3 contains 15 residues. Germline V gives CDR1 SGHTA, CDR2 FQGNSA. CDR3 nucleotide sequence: TGTGCCAGCAGTTGGGCTAGCGGGAGGCCCAATGAGCAGTTCTTC. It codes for CASSWASGRPNEQFF.

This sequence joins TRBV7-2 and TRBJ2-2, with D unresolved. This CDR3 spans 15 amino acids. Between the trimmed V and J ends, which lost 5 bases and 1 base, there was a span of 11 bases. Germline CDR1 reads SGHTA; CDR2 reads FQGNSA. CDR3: CASSPVLQNTGELFF. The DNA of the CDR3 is TGTGCCAGCAGCCCAGTCTTACAGAACACCGGGGAGCTGTTTTTT.

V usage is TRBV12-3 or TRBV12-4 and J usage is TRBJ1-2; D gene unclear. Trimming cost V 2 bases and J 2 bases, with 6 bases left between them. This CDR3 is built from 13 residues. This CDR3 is CASSLPGNYGYTF. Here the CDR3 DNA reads TGTGCCAGCAGTTTACCGGGAAACTATGGCTACACCTTC.

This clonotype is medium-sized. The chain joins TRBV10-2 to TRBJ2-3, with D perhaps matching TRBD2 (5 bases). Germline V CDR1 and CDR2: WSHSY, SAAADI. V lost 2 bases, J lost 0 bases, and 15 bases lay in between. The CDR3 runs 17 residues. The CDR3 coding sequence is TGCGCCAGCAGTGAGCCGCCCGTAGCGTTTAGCACAGATACGCAGTATTTT. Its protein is CASSEPPVAFSTDTQYF.

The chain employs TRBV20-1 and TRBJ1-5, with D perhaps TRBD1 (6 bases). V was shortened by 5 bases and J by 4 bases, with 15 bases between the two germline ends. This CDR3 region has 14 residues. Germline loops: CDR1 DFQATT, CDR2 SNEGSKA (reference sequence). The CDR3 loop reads CSAGGPQGNQPQHF. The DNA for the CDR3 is TGCAGTGCTGGGGGGCCCCAGGGGAATCAGCCCCAGCATTTT.

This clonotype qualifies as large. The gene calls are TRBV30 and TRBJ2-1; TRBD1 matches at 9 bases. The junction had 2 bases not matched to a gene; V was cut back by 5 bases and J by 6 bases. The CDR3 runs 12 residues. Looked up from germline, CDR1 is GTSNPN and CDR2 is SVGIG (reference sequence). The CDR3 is CAWQTGGNEQFF. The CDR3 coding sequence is TGTGCCTGGCAGACAGGGGGCAATGAGCAGTTCTTC.

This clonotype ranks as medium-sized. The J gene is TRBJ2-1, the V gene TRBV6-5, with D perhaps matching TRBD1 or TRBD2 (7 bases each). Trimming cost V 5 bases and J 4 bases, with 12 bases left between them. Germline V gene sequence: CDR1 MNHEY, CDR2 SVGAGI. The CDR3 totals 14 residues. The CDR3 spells CASSTQGGYNEQFF. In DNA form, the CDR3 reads TGTGCCAGCAGTACCCAGGGGGGGTACAATGAGCAGTTCTTC.

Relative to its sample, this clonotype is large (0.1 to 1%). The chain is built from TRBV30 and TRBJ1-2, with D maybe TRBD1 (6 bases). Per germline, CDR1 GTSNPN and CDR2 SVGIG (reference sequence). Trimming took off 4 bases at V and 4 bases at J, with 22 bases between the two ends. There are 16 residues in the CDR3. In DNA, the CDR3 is TGTGCCTGGACCCGAGGGGGTATACAGGGACCCTATGGCTACACCTTC. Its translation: CAWTRGGIQGPYGYTF.

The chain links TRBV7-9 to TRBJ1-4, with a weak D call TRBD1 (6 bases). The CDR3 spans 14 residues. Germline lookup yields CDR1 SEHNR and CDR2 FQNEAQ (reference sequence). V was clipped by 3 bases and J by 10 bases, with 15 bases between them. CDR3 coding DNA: TGTGCCAGCAGCTTTTCGACAGGAGAGGGAAAACTGTTTTTT. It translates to CASSFSTGEGKLFF.

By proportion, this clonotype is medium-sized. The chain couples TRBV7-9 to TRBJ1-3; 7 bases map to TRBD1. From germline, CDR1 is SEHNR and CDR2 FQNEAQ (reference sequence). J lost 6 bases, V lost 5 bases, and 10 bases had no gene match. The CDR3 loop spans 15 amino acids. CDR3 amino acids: CASSHRDSPENTIYF. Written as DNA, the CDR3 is TGTGCCAGCAGCCACCGGGACAGCCCAGAAAACACCATATATTTT.

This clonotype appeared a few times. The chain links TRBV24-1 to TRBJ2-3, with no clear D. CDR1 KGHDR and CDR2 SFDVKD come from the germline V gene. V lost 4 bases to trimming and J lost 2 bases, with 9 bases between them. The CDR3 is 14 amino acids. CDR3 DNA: TGTGCCACCAGTGACCATGCCGACACAGATACGCAGTATTTT. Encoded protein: CATSDHADTDTQYF.

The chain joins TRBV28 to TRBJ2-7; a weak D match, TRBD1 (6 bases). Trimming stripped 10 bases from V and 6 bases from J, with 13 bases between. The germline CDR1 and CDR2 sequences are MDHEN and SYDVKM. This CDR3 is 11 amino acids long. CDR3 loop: CATRGAPEQYF. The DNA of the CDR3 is TGTGCCACCAGGGGCGCGCCCGAGCAGTACTTC.

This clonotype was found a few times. CDR3 coding DNA: TGTGCCAGTAGTATGGGGTTATCAGGCAATCAGCCCCAGCATTTT. This encodes CASSMGLSGNQPQHF. V is TRBV19 and J is TRBJ1-5; D is ambiguous. Per germline, CDR1 LNHDA and CDR2 SQIVND (reference sequence). V gave up 3 bases and J gave up 2 bases, with 11 bases separating them. This CDR3 is built from 15 residues.

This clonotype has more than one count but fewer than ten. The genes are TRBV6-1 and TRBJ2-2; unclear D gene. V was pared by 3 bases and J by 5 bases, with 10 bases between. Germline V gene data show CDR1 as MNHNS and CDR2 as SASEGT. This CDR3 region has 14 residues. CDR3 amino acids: CASSDQVGTGELFF. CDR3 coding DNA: TGTGCCAGCAGTGACCAGGTGGGAACCGGGGAGCTGTTTTTT.

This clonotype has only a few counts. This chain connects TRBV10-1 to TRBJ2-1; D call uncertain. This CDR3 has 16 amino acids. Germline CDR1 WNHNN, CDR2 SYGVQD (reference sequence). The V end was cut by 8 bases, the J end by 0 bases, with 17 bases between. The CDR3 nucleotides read TGCGCCAGCGCTGCTGGCCCAGGAGCCTCCTACAATGAGCAGTTCTTC. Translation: CASAAGPGASYNEQFF.

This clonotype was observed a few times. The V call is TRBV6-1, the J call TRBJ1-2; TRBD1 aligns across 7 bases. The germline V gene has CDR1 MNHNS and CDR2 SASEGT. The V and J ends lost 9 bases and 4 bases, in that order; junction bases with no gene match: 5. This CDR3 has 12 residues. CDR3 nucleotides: TGTGCCAGTTCGACAGGGACCTATGGCTACACCTTC. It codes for CASSTGTYGYTF.

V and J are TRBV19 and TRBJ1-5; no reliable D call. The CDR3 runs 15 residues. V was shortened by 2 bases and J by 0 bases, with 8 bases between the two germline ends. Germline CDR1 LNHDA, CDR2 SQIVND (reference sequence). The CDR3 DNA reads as TGTGCCAGTAGTATACGGGCAGATAGCAATCAGCCCCAGCATTTT. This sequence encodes CASSIRADSNQPQHF. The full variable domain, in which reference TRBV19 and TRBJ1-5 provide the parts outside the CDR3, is DGGITQSPKYLFRKEGQNVTLSCEQNLNHDAMYWYRQDPGQGLRLIYYSQIVNDFQKGDIAEGYSVSREKKESFPLTVTSAQKNPTAFYLCASSIRADSNQPQHFGDGTRLSIL.

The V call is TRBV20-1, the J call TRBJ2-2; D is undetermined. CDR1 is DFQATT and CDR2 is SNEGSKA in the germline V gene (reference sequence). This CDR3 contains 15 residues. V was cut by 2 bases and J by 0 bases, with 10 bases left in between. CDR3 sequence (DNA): TGCAGTGCTAGACCGGGCCCTTCGAACACCGGGGAGCTGTTTTTT. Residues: CSARPGPSNTGELFF.

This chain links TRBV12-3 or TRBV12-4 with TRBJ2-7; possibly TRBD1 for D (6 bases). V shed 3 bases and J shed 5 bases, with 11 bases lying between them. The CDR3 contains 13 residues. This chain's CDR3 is CASSLGAPHEQYF. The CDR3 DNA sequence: TGTGCCAGCAGTTTGGGGGCGCCCCACGAGCAGTACTTC.

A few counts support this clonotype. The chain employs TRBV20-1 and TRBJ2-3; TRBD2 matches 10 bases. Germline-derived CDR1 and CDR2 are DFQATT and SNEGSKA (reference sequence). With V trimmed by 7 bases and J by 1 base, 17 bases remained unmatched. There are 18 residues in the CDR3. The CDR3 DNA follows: TGCAGTGTCCCAAGACAGGGAACTAGCGGGACCGGCACAGATACGCAGTATTTT. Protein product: CSVPRQGTSGTGTDTQYF.

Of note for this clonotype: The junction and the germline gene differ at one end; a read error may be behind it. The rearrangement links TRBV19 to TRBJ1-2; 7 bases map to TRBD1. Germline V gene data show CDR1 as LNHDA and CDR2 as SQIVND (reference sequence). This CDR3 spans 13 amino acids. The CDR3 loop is CASSPQGGYGFTF. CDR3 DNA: TGTGCCAGTAGTCCCCAGGGGGGCTATGGCTTCACCTTC.

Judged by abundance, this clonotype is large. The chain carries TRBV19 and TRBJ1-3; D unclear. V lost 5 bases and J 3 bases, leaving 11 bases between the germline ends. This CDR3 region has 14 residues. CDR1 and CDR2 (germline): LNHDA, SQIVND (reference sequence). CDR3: CASSPRTFGNTIYF. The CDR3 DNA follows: TGTGCCAGTAGTCCACGGACCTTTGGAAACACCATATATTTT.

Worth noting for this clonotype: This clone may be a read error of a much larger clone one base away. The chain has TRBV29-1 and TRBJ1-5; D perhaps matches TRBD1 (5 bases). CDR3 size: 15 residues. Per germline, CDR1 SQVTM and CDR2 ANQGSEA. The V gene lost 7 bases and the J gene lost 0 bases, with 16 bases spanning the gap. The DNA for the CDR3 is TGCAGCGCACGGAAAGGGGTAAATAGCAATCAGCCCCAGCATTTT. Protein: CSARKGVNSNQPQHF.

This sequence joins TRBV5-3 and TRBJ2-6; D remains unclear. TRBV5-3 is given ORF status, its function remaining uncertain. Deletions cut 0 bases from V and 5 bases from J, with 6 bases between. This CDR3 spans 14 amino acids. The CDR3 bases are TGTGCCAGAAGCTTGGCACGTTGGGCCAACGTCCTGACTTTC. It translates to CARSLARWANVLTF.

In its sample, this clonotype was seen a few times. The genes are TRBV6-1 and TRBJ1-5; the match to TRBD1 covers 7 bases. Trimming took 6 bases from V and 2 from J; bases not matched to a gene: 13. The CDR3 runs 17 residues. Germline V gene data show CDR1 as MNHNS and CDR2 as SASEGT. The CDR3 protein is CASSRTIGGTGNQPQHF. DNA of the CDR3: TGTGCCAGCAGCCGGACTATTGGCGGGACAGGCAATCAGCCCCAGCATTTT.

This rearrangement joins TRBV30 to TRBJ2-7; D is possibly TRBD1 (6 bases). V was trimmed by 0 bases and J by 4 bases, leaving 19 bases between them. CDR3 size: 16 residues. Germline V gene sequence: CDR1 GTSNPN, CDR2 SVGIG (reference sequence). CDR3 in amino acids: CAWSVLQGNLWYEQYF. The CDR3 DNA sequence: TGTGCCTGGAGTGTACTACAGGGTAACCTCTGGTACGAGCAGTACTTC.

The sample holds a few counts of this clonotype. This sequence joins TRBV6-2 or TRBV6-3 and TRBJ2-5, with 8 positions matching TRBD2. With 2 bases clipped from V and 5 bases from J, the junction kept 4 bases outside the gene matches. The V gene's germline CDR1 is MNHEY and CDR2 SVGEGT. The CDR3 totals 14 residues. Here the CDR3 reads CASSYDGRGETQYF. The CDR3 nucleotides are TGTGCCAGCAGTTACGACGGGAGGGGGGAGACCCAGTACTTC.